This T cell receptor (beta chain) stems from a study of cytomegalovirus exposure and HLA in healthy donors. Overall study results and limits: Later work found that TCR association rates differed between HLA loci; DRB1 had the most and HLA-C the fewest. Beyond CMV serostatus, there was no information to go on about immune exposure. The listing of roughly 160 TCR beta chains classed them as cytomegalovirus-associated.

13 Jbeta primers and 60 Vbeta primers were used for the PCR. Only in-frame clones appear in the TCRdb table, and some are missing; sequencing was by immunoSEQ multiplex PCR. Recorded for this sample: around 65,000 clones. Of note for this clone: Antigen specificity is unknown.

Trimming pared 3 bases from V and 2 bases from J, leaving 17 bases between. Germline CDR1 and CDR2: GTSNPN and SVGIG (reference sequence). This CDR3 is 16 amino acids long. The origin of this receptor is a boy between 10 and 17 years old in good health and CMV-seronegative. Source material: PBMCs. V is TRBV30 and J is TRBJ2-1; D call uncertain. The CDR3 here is CAWSAILGSAYNEQFF. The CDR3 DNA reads TGTGCCTGGAGCGCGATCCTGGGCAGTGCCTACAATGAGCAGTTCTTC.